A single sample is the source of the 11 T cell receptor beta chains below, sequenced in a study of blood T cell repertoires in COVID-19. Some clones are missing from TCRdb's copy, which holds only in-frame ones; the method was immunoSEQ multiplex PCR. The sample lists about 150,000 clones, 87% occurring once. Sequencing used peripheral blood. The receptors originated from a human donor in a cohort sampled during active COVID-19.

The chain uses TRBV19 and TRBJ2-2; maybe TRBD1 (5 bases). The ends were cut back, 9 bases at V and 1 base at J, with 9 bases in the middle. Per the germline V gene, CDR1 is LNHDA and CDR2 is SQIVND (reference sequence). The CDR3 is 13 amino acids. The CDR3 DNA reads TGTGCCAGCCAGGACATGAACACCGGGGAGCTGTTTTTT. This gives the protein CASQDMNTGELFF.

The chain joins TRBV2 to TRBJ1-1; TRBD1 matches 11 bases. The CDR3 spans 16 residues. Germline CDR1 and CDR2: SNHLY and FYNNEI. J lost 7 bases, V lost 2 bases, and 9 bases had no gene match. This chain's CDR3 is CASSERVDRGPCEAFF. DNA of the CDR3: TGTGCCAGCAGTGAAAGGGTGGACAGGGGGCCTTGTGAAGCTTTCTTT.

CDR3 DNA: TGTGCCAGCAGCTTGGGGGGGAGGGATCAGCCCCAGCATTTT. This gives the protein CASSLGGRDQPQHF. The chain links TRBV13 to TRBJ1-5, with a tentative D call TRBD1 (5 bases). The germline V and J ends were trimmed by 3 bases and 5 bases, with 11 bases remaining between them. Per the germline V gene, CDR1 is PRHDT and CDR2 is FYEKMQ (reference sequence). This CDR3 contains 14 residues. Using reference TRBV13 and TRBJ1-5 for the parts outside the CDR3, the full variable domain is AAGVIQSPRHLIKEKRETATLKCYPIPRHDTVYWYQQGPGQDPQFLISFYEKMQSDKGSIPDRFSAQQFSDYHSELNMSSLELGDSALYFCASSLGGRDQPQHFGDGTRLSIL.

The chain uses TRBV6-4 and TRBJ2-1; 7 bases map to TRBD2. From germline, CDR1 is MRHNA and CDR2 SNTAGT. The CDR3 totals 15 residues. After removal of 5 bases from V and 0 bases from J, the junction contained 4 bases not matched to a gene. The CDR3 DNA sequence: TGTGCCAGCAGTACTAGCGAAAGCTCCTACAATGAGCAGTTCTTC. Translated: CASSTSESSYNEQFF.

The chain couples TRBV15 to TRBJ2-7; a weak D match, TRBD1 (6 bases). The ends were cut back, 8 bases at V and 7 bases at J, with 21 bases in the middle. The CDR3 sequence is 14 residues long. CDR1 and CDR2 from the germline V gene are LNHNV and YYDKDF (reference sequence). CDR3 residues: CATPISDRLQEQYF. The CDR3 DNA reads as TGTGCCACCCCGATCTCTGACAGGCTGCAAGAGCAGTACTTC.

The genes are TRBV7-3 and TRBJ1-3, with 7 positions matching TRBD1. With V trimmed by 3 bases and J by 4 bases, 3 bases remained unmatched. Germline values: CDR1 SGHTA, CDR2 FQGTGA. The CDR3 has 14 residues. The CDR3 spells CASSLTGWGNTIYF. CDR3 in DNA: TGTGCCAGCAGCTTGACAGGGTGGGGAAACACCATATATTTT.

This clone occurred a few times. V and J are TRBV9 and TRBJ2-7, with a tentative D call TRBD2 (5 bases). With 5 bases removed from V and 0 bases from J, the gap between germline ends came to 12 bases. Germline V gene data show CDR1 as SGDLS and CDR2 as YYNGEE. The CDR3 sequence is 14 residues long. CDR3 sequence (DNA): TGTGCCAGCAGTGTAACGGGAAGCTCCTACGAGCAGTACTTC. Protein: CASSVTGSSYEQYF.

This clone was observed a single time. This chain links TRBV28 with TRBJ1-2; D is possibly TRBD1 (5 bases). CDR1 MDHEN and CDR2 SYDVKM come from the germline V gene. The V gene lost 7 bases and the J gene lost 4 bases, with 10 bases spanning the gap. This CDR3 contains 12 residues. The CDR3 sequence is CASNWQGYGYTF. For the CDR3, the DNA is TGTGCCAGCAACTGGCAGGGCTATGGCTACACCTTC.

The chain joins TRBV9 to TRBJ2-5, with no clear D. The CDR3 sequence is 14 residues long. V was shortened by 0 bases and J by 2 bases, with 8 bases between the two germline ends. The germline V gene has CDR1 SGDLS and CDR2 YYNGEE. As DNA, the CDR3 is TGTGCCAGCAGCGTAGGTACGGGTCAAGAGACCCAGTACTTC. This encodes CASSVGTGQETQYF. The full variable domain, its missing parts supplied by reference TRBV9 and TRBJ2-5, is DSGVTQTPKHLITATGQRVTLRCSPRSGDLSVYWYQQSLDQGLQFLIQYYNGEERAKGNILERFSAQQFPDLHSELNLSSLELGDSALYFCASSVGTGQETQYFGPGTRLLVL.

The gene calls are TRBV30 and TRBJ2-1; the D gene is possibly TRBD1 (6 bases). The CDR3 contains 15 residues. V was pared by 3 bases and J by 6 bases, with 18 bases between. Germline CDR1 is GTSNPN and CDR2 is SVGIG (reference sequence). CDR3 sequence: CAWSPDSIGSNEQFF. The CDR3 nucleotides read TGTGCCTGGAGCCCGGACAGCATAGGGTCCAATGAGCAGTTCTTC.

This chain uses TRBV5-5 with TRBJ2-7; D not certain. From germline, CDR1 is SGHKS and CDR2 YYEKEE (reference sequence). The length of the CDR3 is 15 residues. V was trimmed by 0 bases and J by 0 bases, leaving 10 bases between them. The CDR3 DNA follows: TGTGCCAGCAGCTTGGTACGTTCGAGCTCCTACGAGCAGTACTTC. Amino acids: CASSLVRSSSYEQYF. The full variable domain, its missing parts supplied by reference TRBV5-5 and TRBJ2-7, is DAGVTQSPTHLIKTRGQQVTLRCSPISGHKSVSWYQQVLGQGPQFIFQYYEKEERGRGNFPDRFSARQFPNYSSELNVNALLLGDSALYLCASSLVRSSSYEQYFGPGTRLTVT.